Described below is a single T cell receptor (beta chain) sequence and its context. The authors' processing: Estimation of nucleated cell counts relied on the amplification of reference gene primers. Only in-frame clones appear in the TCRdb table, and some are missing; sequencing was by immunoSEQ multiplex PCR. V, J and clone size derive from that table, while D and trimming were established from the DNA sequence. Of about 110,000 clones listed, over 75% are singletons. The sample comes from a study of blood T cell repertoires in COVID-19. About the study: Specimens from acute and convalescent COVID-19 originated in the United States, Italy and Spain. T cells, B-cell-depleted T cells, or PBMCs provided the cDNA or gDNA that served as material.

This CDR3 region has 13 residues. The ends were cut back, 6 bases at V and 4 bases at J, with 13 bases in the middle. The germline CDR1 and CDR2 sequences are MDHEN and SYDVKM. This sequence joins TRBV28 and TRBJ2-7, with a possible D match to TRBD2 (5 bases). Sequences were obtained from peripheral blood. This clonotype was sampled from a human donor in a cohort sampled during active COVID-19. The CDR3 DNA reads TGTGCCAGCAGGTCTAGCAGCTCATACGAGCAGTACTTC. This encodes CASRSSSSYEQYF.